These 30 T cell receptor beta chains were all obtained from the same sample, sequenced in a study of T-cell memory formation after mild COVID-19. TCRdb fed the 5' RACE reads into MiXCR, producing one record per CDR3 protein. This repertoire shows more than 450,000 distinct CDR3 sequences, 15% to 20% found once; its top ten account for 12%. The sample taken for sequencing was PBMCs or a T cell subset sorted from them (not recorded which). Receptor source: an adult woman who had mild COVID-19 (a few samples of this study predate the infection). Cell type and time point are not known.

The J gene is TRBJ2-5, the V gene TRBV2; 7 nucleotides agree with TRBD1. Per the germline V gene, CDR1 is SNHLY and CDR2 is FYNNEI. CDR3 length equals 12 residues. Trimming cost V 9 bases and J 4 bases; bases outside gene matches: 5. This chain's CDR3 is CASRQGRETQYF. The CDR3 nucleotides read TGTGCCAGTAGACAGGGAAGAGAGACCCAGTACTTC.

This clonotype has only a few counts. The chain employs TRBV7-8 and TRBJ2-1; 14 nucleotides align to TRBD2. Trimming took 0 bases from V and 5 from J; bases not matched to a gene: 6. There are 18 residues in the CDR3. CDR1 and CDR2 (germline): SGHVS, FQNEAQ. In nucleotides, the CDR3 is TGTGCCAGCAGCTTAGCGGTACCGGGACTAGCGGGGGACAATGAGCAGTTCTTC. Translation gives CASSLAVPGLAGDNEQFF.

This rearrangement joins TRBV20-1 to TRBJ2-2; the match to TRBD2 covers 9 bases. This CDR3 has 15 residues. The V and J ends lost 3 bases and 2 bases, in that order; junction bases with no gene match: 4. The germline V gene has CDR1 DFQATT and CDR2 SNEGSKA (reference sequence). The CDR3: CSASSLAGNTGELFF. In DNA, the CDR3 is TGCAGTGCTAGTTCACTAGCGGGTAACACCGGGGAGCTGTTTTTT.

This clonotype was recorded a few times. The chain joins TRBV5-4 to TRBJ2-7; a weak D match, TRBD1 (6 bases). CDR1 is SGHNT, CDR2 YYREEE, per germline (reference sequence). Trimming took 1 base from V and 5 from J, leaving 13 bases between them. This CDR3 is 14 amino acids long. The CDR3 reads CASSLYREANEQYF. The CDR3, as DNA: TGTGCCAGCAGCTTGTACAGGGAAGCCAACGAGCAGTACTTC.

This clonotype was detected once. The J gene is TRBJ2-3, the V gene TRBV6-6; D is tentatively TRBD1 or TRBD2 (6 bases each). Trimming removed 4 bases from V and 0 bases from J, with 20 bases in between. Germline V CDR1 and CDR2: MNHNY, SVGAGI (reference sequence). This CDR3 spans 18 amino acids. The CDR3 here is CASSWTAGGGTSTDTQYF. The CDR3 DNA reads TGTGCCAGCAGTTGGACGGCAGGAGGGGGAACTAGCACAGATACGCAGTATTTT.

This clonotype was detected many times. Germline is not matched at one junction end, which may reflect a read error. This sequence joins TRBV12-3 or TRBV12-4 and TRBJ2-1, with 7 bases aligning to TRBD1. CDR3 length equals 15 residues. The CDR3 nucleotides read TGCGCCAGCAGCTTGGGACAGAGCTCCTACAATGAGCAGTTCTTC. It translates to CASSLGQSSYNEQFF.

V is TRBV5-1 and J is TRBJ2-3; D tentatively fits TRBD1 or TRBD2 (5 bases each). Germline V CDR1 and CDR2: SGHRS, YFSETQ. This CDR3 is 15 amino acids long. Trimming cost V 4 bases and J 4 bases, with 16 bases left between them. CDR3 residues: CASSRTPQEADTQYF. The CDR3 DNA is TGCGCCAGCAGCCGGACGCCACAGGAGGCAGATACGCAGTATTTT.

Here the CDR3 DNA reads TGTGCCAGCAGTCACTTGGGGGGACAGGGGGCGAAGGGGACGCAGTATTTT. Residues: CASSHLGGQGAKGTQYF. The V gene is TRBV7-2, the J gene TRBJ2-3, with 12 bases fitting TRBD1. The V gene end was trimmed by 6 bases and the J gene end by 9 bases; junction bases not matched to a gene: 16. Germline V lookup: CDR1 SGHTA, CDR2 FQGNSA. The CDR3 runs 17 residues.

V and J are TRBV20-1 and TRBJ2-3; TRBD2 is a possible D gene (6 bases). V gave up 6 bases and J gave up 4 bases, with 20 bases separating them. Germline CDR1 and CDR2: DFQATT and SNEGSKA (reference sequence). This CDR3 comprises 15 residues. CDR3 sequence (DNA): TGCAGTGCAAACACAGTCGGAGGGGTGTCAGATACGCAGTATTTT. Translated: CSANTVGGVSDTQYF.

This clonotype was counted only a few times. The chain joins TRBV3-1 to TRBJ2-1, with 10 bases lining up with TRBD2. The CDR3 is made up of 16 amino acids. CDR1 LGHDT and CDR2 YNNKEL come from the germline V gene (reference sequence). Trimming cost V 3 bases and J 9 bases; bases outside gene matches: 11. CDR3 coding DNA: TGTGCCAGCAGCCAGCTCGCAGCGGGAGGGCCCGGTGAGCAGTTCTTC. It encodes CASSQLAAGGPGEQFF.

This clonotype turned up a few times. The rearrangement links TRBV13 to TRBJ2-7; either TRBD1 or TRBD2 may supply D (6 bases each). The V gene lost 5 bases and the J gene lost 2 bases, with 13 bases spanning the gap. The CDR3 covers 14 residues. CDR1 and CDR2 from the germline V gene are PRHDT and FYEKMQ (reference sequence). This CDR3 is CASSAGRGPYEQYF. The CDR3, as DNA: TGTGCCAGCAGCGCCGGTCGGGGGCCCTACGAGCAGTACTTC.

The V and J genes are TRBV6-2 or TRBV6-3 and TRBJ2-7; TRBD2 matches at 9 bases. The trim removed 0 bases at V and 1 base at J, leaving 1 base unmatched. Germline V gene sequence: CDR1 MNHEY, CDR2 SVGEGT. The CDR3 runs to 15 residues. The CDR3 DNA sequence: TGTGCCAGCAGTTACTCGGGACTAGCTTCCTACGAGCAGTACTTC. Translation gives CASSYSGLASYEQYF.

V and J are TRBV11-2 and TRBJ2-7; the match to TRBD2 covers 11 bases. V lost 1 base, J lost 3 bases, and 2 bases stayed unmatched. Germline V lookup: CDR1 SGHAT, CDR2 FQNNGV. The CDR3 runs to 15 residues. For the CDR3, the DNA is TGTGCCAGCAGCTTAGTTAGCGGGGGGGTCTACGAGCAGTACTTC. This encodes CASSLVSGGVYEQYF.

This chain joins TRBV4-1 and TRBJ1-5; tentatively, D is TRBD1 (5 bases). The germline V and J ends were trimmed by 0 bases and 5 bases, with 11 bases remaining between them. Germline CDR1 reads MGHRA; CDR2 reads YSYEKL. The CDR3 covers 15 residues. In nucleotides, the CDR3 is TGCGCCAGCAGCCAAGATTTTCAGGGACATCAGCCCCAGCATTTT. Encoded protein: CASSQDFQGHQPQHF.

In its sample, this clonotype was seen a few times. This chain joins TRBV7-9 and TRBJ2-4, with D possibly matching TRBD2 (5 bases). The germline gives CDR1 SEHNR, CDR2 FQNEAQ (reference sequence). V gave up 4 bases and J gave up 1 base, with 26 bases separating them. This CDR3 has 20 amino acids. The CDR3 is CASSSRILLEGASAKNIQYF. The CDR3 region has the DNA TGTGCCAGCAGCTCACGGATCTTGCTTGAGGGAGCCAGCGCCAAAAACATTCAGTACTTC.

This clonotype was picked up a small number of times. The gene calls are TRBV9 and TRBJ2-1; 11 positions agree with TRBD2. Germline assignment: CDR1 SGDLS and CDR2 YYNGEE. Trimming removed 3 bases from V and 8 bases from J; junction bases left unmatched: 7. CDR3 length equals 15 residues. CDR3 nucleotides: TGTGCCAGCAGCGATAGCGGGAGGGCCAACGATGAGCAGTTCTTC. Its translation: CASSDSGRANDEQFF.

This clonotype was counted a few times. This sequence joins TRBV6-5 and TRBJ2-1, with TRBD2 identical over 10 bases. Germline loops: CDR1 MNHEY, CDR2 SVGAGI. The junction had 12 bases not matched to a gene; V was cut back by 2 bases and J by 14 bases. The CDR3 loop spans 15 amino acids. The CDR3 DNA sequence: TGTGCCAGCAGTTACCGACAACAGCGGGAGGGATTGAAGTTCTTC. This sequence encodes CASSYRQQREGLKFF.

This clonotype was seen a handful of times. The chain is built from TRBV6-5 and TRBJ1-2; no definite D call. The V gene's germline CDR1 is MNHEY and CDR2 SVGAGI. This CDR3 has 15 amino acids. V lost 8 bases and J 2 bases, leaving 18 bases between the germline ends. The CDR3 spells CASREGSRWNYGYTF. The DNA of the CDR3 is TGTGCCAGCCGAGAAGGGAGTAGGTGGAACTATGGCTACACCTTC.

The rearrangement joins TRBV6-5 to TRBJ2-7; 8 bases are shared with TRBD2. Germline CDR1 is MNHEY and CDR2 is SVGAGI. The CDR3 is made up of 13 amino acids. The ends lost 6 bases at V and 3 bases at J; junction bases unmatched: 4. The CDR3 nucleotides are TGTGCCAGCAGAGAGGGGACTAGCTACGAGCAGTACTTC. Protein product: CASREGTSYEQYF.

Ten or more counts support this clonotype. The rearrangement joins TRBV7-2 to TRBJ2-7; 12 positions agree with TRBD2. This CDR3 is built from 17 residues. The germline V gene has CDR1 SGHTA and CDR2 FQGNSA. The ends lost 6 bases at V and 6 bases at J; junction bases unmatched: 15. CDR3 DNA sequence: TGTGCCAGCAGAGTTCAAGGTCTAGCGGGGGGGCCAGGCGAGCAGTACTTC. Protein product: CASRVQGLAGGPGEQYF.

This clonotype was recorded only once. The chain employs TRBV11-2 and TRBJ2-1, with no clear D. CDR3 length: 12 residues. Trimming pared 4 bases from V and 10 bases from J, leaving 11 bases between. The germline V gene has CDR1 SGHAT and CDR2 FQNNGV. The CDR3 DNA follows: TGTGCCAGCAGCTCTACAATGGGAGAGCAGTTCTTC. It yields the protein CASSSTMGEQFF.

This rearrangement joins TRBV20-1 to TRBJ2-5; TRBD1 or TRBD2 may be the D gene (5 bases each). The ends were cut back, 6 bases at V and 4 bases at J, with 15 bases in the middle. Germline values: CDR1 DFQATT, CDR2 SNEGSKA (reference sequence). The CDR3 is made up of 13 amino acids. CDR3 amino acids: CSATPPGPETQYF. CDR3 bases: TGCAGTGCCACTCCCCCGGGGCCAGAGACCCAGTACTTC.

V is TRBV10-3 and J is TRBJ2-2; D ambiguous. Germline V gene lookup returns CDR1 ENHRY and CDR2 SYGVKD. CDR3 length: 15 residues. Trimming removed 6 bases at V and 6 bases at J, with 17 bases between. The CDR3 region has the DNA TGTGCCATCAGCCTTCGCCAGACACTGGCCGGGGAGCTGTTTTTT. It specifies CAISLRQTLAGELFF.

This clonotype was seen a handful of times. The chain employs TRBV7-3 and TRBJ2-2, with 12 bases that match TRBD2. CDR1 is SGHTA and CDR2 is FQGTGA in the germline V gene. The junction had 7 bases not matched to a gene; V was cut back by 5 bases and J by 6 bases. This CDR3 region has 16 residues. CDR3 amino acids: CASSPRTSGTPGELFF. The CDR3 region has the DNA TGTGCCAGCAGCCCCCGGACTAGCGGGACCCCCGGGGAGCTGTTTTTT.

The chain is built from TRBV12-3 or TRBV12-4 and TRBJ2-7; 7 bases match TRBD2. This CDR3 spans 16 amino acids. V shed 2 bases, J shed 4 bases, and the junction held 11 bases outside the gene matches. The CDR3 sequence: CASSLSGGGTTYEQYF. Here the CDR3 DNA reads TGTGCCAGCAGTTTATCGGGCGGCGGGACTACGTACGAGCAGTACTTC.

The gene calls are TRBV15 and TRBJ2-4; 12 bases match TRBD2. The CDR3 spans 18 residues. The J segment lost 0 bases and the V segment lost 5 bases, leaving 8 bases of the junction unmatched. Germline-derived CDR1 and CDR2 are LNHNV and YYDKDF (reference sequence). In DNA, the CDR3 is TGTGCCACCAGCGGCGGACTAGCGGGGTCACTAGCCAAAAACATTCAGTACTTC. Protein: CATSGGLAGSLAKNIQYF. The full variable domain, in which reference TRBV15 and TRBJ2-4 provide the parts outside the CDR3, is DAMVIQNPRYQVTQFGKPVTLSCSQTLNHNVMYWYQQKSSQAPKLLFHYYDKDFNNEADTPDNFQSRRPNTSFCFLDIRSPGLGDTAMYLCATSGGLAGSLAKNIQYFGAGTRLSVL.

The V call is TRBV15, the J call TRBJ1-1; D is unresolved. CDR1 and CDR2 from the germline V gene are LNHNV and YYDKDF (reference sequence). The length of the CDR3 is 13 residues. V was trimmed by 3 bases and J by 2 bases, leaving 7 bases between them. The CDR3 DNA sequence: TGTGCCACCAGCAGCGAGAAAAACACTGAAGCTTTCTTT. Amino acid sequence: CATSSEKNTEAFF.

The chain has TRBV7-6 and TRBJ2-5; 7 bases are a match to TRBD1. Per germline, CDR1 SGHVS and CDR2 FNYEAQ. V lost 5 bases, J lost 2 bases, and 5 bases stayed unmatched. The CDR3 length is 14 residues. Here the CDR3 DNA reads TGTGCCAGCAGCCACGGGACAGCACAAGAGACCCAGTACTTC. This translates into CASSHGTAQETQYF.

This clonotype occurred many times. This chain uses TRBV2 with TRBJ2-2; 10 positions match TRBD1. V lost 6 bases, J lost 4 bases, and 2 bases stayed unmatched. The CDR3 has 14 residues. Germline V gene data show CDR1 as SNHLY and CDR2 as FYNNEI. The CDR3, as DNA: TGTGCCAGCAGACGACAGGGGGCCACCGGGGAGCTGTTTTTT. This sequence encodes CASRRQGATGELFF.

The sample holds a few counts of this clonotype. This chain connects TRBV6-1 to TRBJ2-5; possible D gene TRBD2, 5 bases. Germline assignment: CDR1 MNHNS and CDR2 SASEGT. The CDR3 extends over 10 amino acids. V lost 6 bases and J 7 bases, leaving 6 bases between the germline ends. CDR3 bases: TGTGCCAGCAGAGAGGGGACCCAGTACTTC. Amino acids: CASREGTQYF.